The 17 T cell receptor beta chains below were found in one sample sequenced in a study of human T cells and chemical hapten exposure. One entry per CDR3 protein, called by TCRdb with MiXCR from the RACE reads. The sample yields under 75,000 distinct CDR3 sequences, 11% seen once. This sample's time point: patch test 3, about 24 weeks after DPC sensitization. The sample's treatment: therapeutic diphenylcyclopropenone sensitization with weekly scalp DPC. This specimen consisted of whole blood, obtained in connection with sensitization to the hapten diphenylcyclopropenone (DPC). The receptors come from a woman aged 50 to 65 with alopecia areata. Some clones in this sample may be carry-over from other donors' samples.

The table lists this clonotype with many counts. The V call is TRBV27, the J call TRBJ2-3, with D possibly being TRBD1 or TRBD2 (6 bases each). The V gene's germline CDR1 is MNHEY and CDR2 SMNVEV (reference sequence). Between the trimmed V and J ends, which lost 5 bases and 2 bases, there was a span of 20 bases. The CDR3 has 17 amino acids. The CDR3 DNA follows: TGTGCCAGCAGTGTGGTAGGGGGGCCCCTACTCACAGATACGCAGTATTTT. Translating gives CASSVVGGPLLTDTQYF.

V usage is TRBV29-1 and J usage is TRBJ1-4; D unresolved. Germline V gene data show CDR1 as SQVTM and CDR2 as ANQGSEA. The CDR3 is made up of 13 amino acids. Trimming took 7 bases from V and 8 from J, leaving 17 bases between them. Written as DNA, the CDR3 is TGCAGCGCAGAAGGTCAGCTGAGGGAAAAACTGTTTTTT. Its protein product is CSAEGQLREKLFF.

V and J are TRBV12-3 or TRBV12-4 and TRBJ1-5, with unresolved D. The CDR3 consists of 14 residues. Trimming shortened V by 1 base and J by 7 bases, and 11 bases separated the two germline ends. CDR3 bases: TGTGCCAGCAGTTTAGTCGGGTGGGAGCAGCCCCAGCATTTT. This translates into CASSLVGWEQPQHF.

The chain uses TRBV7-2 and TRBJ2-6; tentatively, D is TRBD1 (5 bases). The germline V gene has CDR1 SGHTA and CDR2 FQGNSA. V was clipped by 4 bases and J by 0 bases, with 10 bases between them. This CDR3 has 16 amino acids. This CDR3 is CASSSWGNSGANVLTF. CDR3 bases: TGTGCCAGCAGCTCATGGGGCAACTCTGGGGCCAACGTCCTGACTTTC.

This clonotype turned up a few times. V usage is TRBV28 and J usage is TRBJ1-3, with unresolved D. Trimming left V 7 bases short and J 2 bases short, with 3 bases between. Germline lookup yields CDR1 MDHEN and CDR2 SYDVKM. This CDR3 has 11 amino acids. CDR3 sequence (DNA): TGTGCCAGCACCACTGGAAACACCATATATTTT. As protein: CASTTGNTIYF. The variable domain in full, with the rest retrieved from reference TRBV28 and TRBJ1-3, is DVKVTQSSRYLVKRTGEKVFLECVQDMDHENMFWYRQDPGLGLRLIYFSYDVKMKEKGDIPEGYSVSREKKERFSLILESASTNQTSMYLCASTTGNTIYFGEGSWLTVV.

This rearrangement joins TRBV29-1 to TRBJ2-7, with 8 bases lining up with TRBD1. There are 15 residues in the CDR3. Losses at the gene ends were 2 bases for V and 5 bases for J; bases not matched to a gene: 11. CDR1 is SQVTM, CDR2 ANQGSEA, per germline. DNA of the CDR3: TGCAGCGTTGAAAGATCTTCGGGCAGGGGGCACGAGCAGTACTTC. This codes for CSVERSSGRGHEQYF.

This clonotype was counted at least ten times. The DNA of the CDR3 is TGTGCCAGCTCACCGCTAGCGACAGGGGCCGGCTCTGGGGCCAACGTCCTGACTTTC. Protein product: CASSPLATGAGSGANVLTF. The chain has TRBV18 and TRBJ2-6, with 8 bases matching TRBD1. J was trimmed by 0 bases and V by 3 bases; bases with no gene match: 10. Germline values: CDR1 KGHSH, CDR2 LQKENI. The CDR3 has 19 amino acids.

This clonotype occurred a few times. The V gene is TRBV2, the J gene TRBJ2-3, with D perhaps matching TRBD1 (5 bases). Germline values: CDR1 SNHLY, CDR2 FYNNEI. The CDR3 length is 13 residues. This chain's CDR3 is CVARSQGPATQYF. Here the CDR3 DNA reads TGTGTCGCCCGTTCTCAGGGTCCCGCTACGCAGTATTTT.

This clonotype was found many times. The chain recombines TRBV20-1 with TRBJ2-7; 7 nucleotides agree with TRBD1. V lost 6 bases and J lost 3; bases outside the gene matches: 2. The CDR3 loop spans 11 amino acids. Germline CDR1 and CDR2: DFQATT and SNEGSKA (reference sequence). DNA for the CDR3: TGCAGTGCCAGGGACAGCTACGAGCAGTACTTC. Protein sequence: CSARDSYEQYF.

CDR3 bases: TGCAGTGCTAGAGATCGCGGGGTAGAGACCCAGTACTTC. Translating it yields CSARDRGVETQYF. This chain joins TRBV20-1 and TRBJ2-5, with D perhaps matching TRBD2 (6 bases). This CDR3 is built from 13 residues. Trimming shortened V by 0 bases and J by 4 bases, and 9 bases separated the two germline ends. Germline V gene sequence: CDR1 DFQATT, CDR2 SNEGSKA (reference sequence).

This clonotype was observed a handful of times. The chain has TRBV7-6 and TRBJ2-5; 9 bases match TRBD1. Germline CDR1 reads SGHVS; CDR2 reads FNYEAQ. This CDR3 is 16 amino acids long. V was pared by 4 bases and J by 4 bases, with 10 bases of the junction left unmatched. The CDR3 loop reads CASSSFVGQGRETQYF. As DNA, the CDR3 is TGTGCCAGCAGCTCCTTCGTGGGACAGGGTCGAGAGACCCAGTACTTC.

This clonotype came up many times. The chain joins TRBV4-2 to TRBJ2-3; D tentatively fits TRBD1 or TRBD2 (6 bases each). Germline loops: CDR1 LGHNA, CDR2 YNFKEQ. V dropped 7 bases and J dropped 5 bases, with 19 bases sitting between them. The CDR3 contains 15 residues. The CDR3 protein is CASTMEGGVEDTQYF. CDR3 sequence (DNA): TGTGCCAGCACCATGGAGGGGGGCGTGGAAGATACGCAGTATTTT.

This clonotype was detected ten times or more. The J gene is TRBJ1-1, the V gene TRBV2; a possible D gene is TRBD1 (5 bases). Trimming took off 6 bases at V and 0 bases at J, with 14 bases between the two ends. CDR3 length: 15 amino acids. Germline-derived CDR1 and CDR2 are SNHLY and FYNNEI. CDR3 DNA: TGTGCCAGCAGCATCACAGTGGGGGTGAACACTGAAGCTTTCTTT. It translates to CASSITVGVNTEAFF.

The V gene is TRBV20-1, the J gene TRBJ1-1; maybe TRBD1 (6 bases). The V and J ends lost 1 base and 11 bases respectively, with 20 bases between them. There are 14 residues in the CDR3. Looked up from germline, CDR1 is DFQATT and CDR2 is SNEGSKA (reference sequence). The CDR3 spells CSARGGHPGGEAFF. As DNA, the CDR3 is TGCAGTGCTAGAGGCGGACATCCCGGGGGCGAGGCTTTCTTT.

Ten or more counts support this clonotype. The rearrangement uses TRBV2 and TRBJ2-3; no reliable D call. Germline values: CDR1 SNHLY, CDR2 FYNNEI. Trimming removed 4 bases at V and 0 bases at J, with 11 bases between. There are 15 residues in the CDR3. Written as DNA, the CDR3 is TGTGCCAGCAGTGGTAGGCTTGCGAGCACAGATACGCAGTATTTT. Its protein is CASSGRLASTDTQYF.

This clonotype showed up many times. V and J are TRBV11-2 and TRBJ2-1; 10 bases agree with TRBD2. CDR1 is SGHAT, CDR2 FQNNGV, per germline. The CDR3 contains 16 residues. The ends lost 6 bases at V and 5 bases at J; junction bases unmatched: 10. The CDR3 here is CASRRIGLAGDNEQFF. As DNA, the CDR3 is TGTGCCAGCAGACGTATCGGCCTAGCGGGGGACAATGAGCAGTTCTTC.

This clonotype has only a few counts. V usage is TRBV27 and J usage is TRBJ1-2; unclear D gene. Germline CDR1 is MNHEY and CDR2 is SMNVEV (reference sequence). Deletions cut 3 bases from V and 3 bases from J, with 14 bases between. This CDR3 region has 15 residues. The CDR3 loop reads CASSFASRGDYGYTF. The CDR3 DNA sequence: TGTGCCAGCAGTTTTGCCAGCCGCGGAGACTATGGCTACACCTTC.